These 10 T cell receptor beta chains were all obtained from the same sample, sequenced in a study of graft-versus-host responses after intestinal transplantation. Their specific antigens are unknown. The assay was immunoSEQ multiplex PCR, and TCRdb's table has in-frame clones only and misses some. The table shows roughly 100,000 clones, with approximately 94% occurring only once. The material sequenced was unstimulated CD8+ T cells sorted from spleen or lymph node cells, taken before intestinal transplant. These receptor sequences come from a human donor who received an intestinal transplant.

The V and J genes are TRBV12-5 and TRBJ2-1; D gene unclear. Germline V gene data show CDR1 as LGHNT and CDR2 as FRNRAP. The length of the CDR3 is 13 residues. The V gene lost 5 bases and the J gene lost 3 bases, with 8 bases spanning the gap. CDR3 region: CASGRTYYNEQFF. The CDR3 nucleotides are TGTGCTAGTGGTCGGACCTACTACAATGAGCAGTTCTTC.

The V and J genes are TRBV4-2 and TRBJ1-6; possibly TRBD1 for D (6 bases). The V end was cut by 0 bases, the J end by 3 bases, with 12 bases between. This CDR3 spans 17 amino acids. Germline V gives CDR1 LGHNA, CDR2 YNFKEQ. The CDR3 spells CASSQEMGHNYNSPLHF. The CDR3 DNA reads TGTGCCAGCAGCCAAGAAATGGGACACAACTATAATTCACCCCTCCACTTT.

V gene TRBV18 combines with J gene TRBJ2-1; D gene ambiguous. The CDR3 loop spans 14 amino acids. Germline V gene data show CDR1 as KGHSH and CDR2 as LQKENI. Trimming took off 0 bases at V and 9 bases at J, with 12 bases between the two ends. The CDR3 sequence: CASSPPRAAGEQFF. CDR3 nucleotide sequence: TGTGCCAGCTCACCACCACGAGCCGCCGGTGAGCAGTTCTTC.

V usage is TRBV7-9 and J usage is TRBJ2-1; tentatively, D is TRBD1 (6 bases). CDR1 is SEHNR and CDR2 is FQNEAQ in the germline V gene (reference sequence). CDR3 length equals 15 residues. Between the trimmed V and J ends, which lost 3 bases and 7 bases, there was a span of 16 bases. The CDR3 protein is CASSLTGNLLNEQFF. In DNA, the CDR3 is TGTGCCAGCAGCTTGACAGGAAATCTTCTTAATGAGCAGTTCTTC. The whole variable domain, filled in from reference TRBV7-9 and TRBJ2-1, reads DTGVSQNPRHKITKRGQNVTFRCDPISEHNRLYWYRQTLGQGPEFLTYFQNEAQLEKSRLLSDRFSAERPKGSFSTLEIQRTEQGDSAMYLCASSLTGNLLNEQFFGPGTRLTVL.

The V and J genes are TRBV5-1 and TRBJ2-1; 8 bases agree with TRBD2. From germline, CDR1 is SGHRS and CDR2 YFSETQ. The CDR3 is 19 amino acids. V lost 3 bases and J lost 0; bases outside the gene matches: 14. The CDR3 protein is CASSSRGAETPSSYNEQFF. CDR3 sequence (DNA): TGCGCCAGCAGCTCGCGGGGGGCTGAAACCCCAAGCTCCTACAATGAGCAGTTCTTC.

The V and J genes are TRBV30 and TRBJ2-3; D not resolved. The V gene's germline CDR1 is GTSNPN and CDR2 SVGIG (reference sequence). V was cut by 0 bases and J by 0 bases, with 10 bases left in between. The CDR3 is 15 residues long. The CDR3 spells CAWSVVGSSTDTQYF. CDR3 DNA: TGTGCCTGGAGTGTTGTAGGGTCAAGCACAGATACGCAGTATTTT. The whole variable domain, remainder taken from reference TRBV30 and TRBJ2-3, is SQTIHQWPATLVQPVGSPLSLECTVEGTSNPNLYWYRQAAGRGLQLLFYSVGIGQISSEVPQNLSASRPQDRQFILSSKKLLLSDSGFYLCAWSVVGSSTDTQYFGPGTRLTVL.

This clone was found once. V is TRBV7-6 and J is TRBJ2-2; D not certain. Germline CDR1 reads SGHVS; CDR2 reads FNYEAQ. The CDR3 runs to 12 residues. Here the CDR3 DNA reads TGTGCGTCTGCTAAACACCCCGGGGAGCTGTTTTTT. Translating it yields CASAKHPGELFF.

This chain uses TRBV19 with TRBJ2-5, with 7 bases identical to TRBD2. TRBJ2-7 explains the end of the DNA better; the J call may be wrong. Germline CDR1 LNHDA, CDR2 SQIVND (reference sequence). The CDR3 has 17 residues. This chain's CDR3 is CASSISSRGVSSYEQYF. The DNA of the CDR3 is TGTGCCAGTAGTATCTCATCTCGGGGGGTGTCCTCCTACGAGCAGTACTTC.

The chain joins TRBV27 to TRBJ2-3; D perhaps matches TRBD1 (5 bases). Trimming left V 3 bases short and J 6 bases short, with 16 bases between. The CDR3 sequence is 15 residues long. Germline CDR1 MNHEY, CDR2 SMNVEV (reference sequence). Here the CDR3 DNA reads TGTGCCAGCAGTTTGGCTACAGGTCGGTGGGATACGCAGTATTTT. Its translation: CASSLATGRWDTQYF.

CDR3 sequence reads: CASSEGDTQYF. CDR3 sequence (DNA): TGTGCCAGCAGCGAGGGGGATACGCAGTATTTT. The chain has TRBV9 and TRBJ2-3, with D maybe TRBD1 (5 bases). Germline V gives CDR1 SGDLS, CDR2 YYNGEE. V shed 3 bases and J shed 6 bases, with 5 bases lying between them. The CDR3 is 11 residues long.